These T cell receptor beta chains were read from a single sample in a study of beta chain features in type 1 diabetes. Sequencing used immunoSEQ multiplex PCR; TCRdb keeps in-frame clones, though not all of them. The sample gives under 130,000 clones, 25% to 35% of which show up once; roughly 0.58% is in the top ten. The sample consisted of central memory CD4+ T cells from blood. These receptors originate from a woman aged 18-29 years with type 1 diabetes. The CDR3 runs from the conserved cysteine through the conserved F or W. D genes are given only for firm matches.

j_call v_call d_call cdr3_aa
TRBJ2-2 TRBV19 - CASSPNTNTGELFF
TRBJ2-1 TRBV7-6 - CASSLTPPAASYNEQFF
TRBJ1-5 TRBV28 - CASNSGHFSNQPQHF
TRBJ1-5 TRBV27 - CASTLRQGDQPQHF
TRBJ2-5 TRBV28 - CASSTRQEQETQYF
TRBJ2-3 TRBV28 TRBD2 CASSLSASGRGRDTQYF
TRBJ1-2 TRBV6-6 TRBD1 CASSPRQGALGGYTF
TRBJ2-1 TRBV21-1 - CASSKGGWRRSSYNEQFF
TRBJ1-1 TRBV12-5 TRBD1 CASGSRGAGDTEAFF
TRBJ2-1 TRBV6-1 TRBD2 CAVRDYLYNEQFF
TRBJ1-1 TRBV19 TRBD1 CASSRDRGRNTEAFF
TRBJ2-3 TRBV29-1 TRBD1 CSGGQGTDTQYF
TRBJ1-1 TRBV9 TRBD1 CASSAQITTGANTEAFF
TRBJ2-5 TRBV5-1 - CASSQQETQYF
TRBJ2-1 TRBV5-5 TRBD2 CASSLDLGTRGFF
TRBJ1-1 TRBV5-4 - CASSLSVGLGNTEAFF
TRBJ2-1 TRBV15 TRBD2 CATSPRTSGIIYEQFF
TRBJ1-1 TRBV6-1 - CASSDQLLNTEAFF
TRBJ2-1 TRBV7-2 - CASSPRVSSYNEQFF
TRBJ2-5 TRBV4-2 - CASSQESSRETQYF
TRBJ2-2 TRBV6-6 - CASSPSENTGELFF
TRBJ2-5 TRBV7-3 TRBD2 CASSLTSVTSGRGETQYF
TRBJ2-1 TRBV15 - CATSRGAGGRYYEQFF
TRBJ2-7 TRBV6-1 TRBD1 CASSDVWTGSSYEQYF